This T cell receptor (beta chain) was identified in a study of T cells after yellow fever vaccination. Study results and limitations: Reappearance after the booster was seen for most primary-vaccination clones, at 96% CD4 and roughly 90% CD8. The secondary response was weaker, and its peak arrived faster, on day 5 versus 15.

MiXCR was run by TCRdb on the 5' RACE reads, yielding one entry per CDR3 protein. The sample yields about 130,000 distinct CDR3 sequences, 8% to 10% seen once. The sample holds a few counts of this clonotype. Its antigen is unknown. V was clipped by 0 bases and J by 0 bases, with 5 bases between them. This CDR3 has 14 residues. The genes are TRBV12-3 or TRBV12-4 and TRBJ2-5, with D unresolved. The sequence was collected from a man aged 18 to 29 who received the YFV17D yellow fever vaccine. Sequencing used CD8+ T cells sorted from PBMCs, obtained on the day of the yellow fever booster vaccination. CDR3 nucleotides: TGTGCCAGCAGTTTAGCGGCAAACCAAGAGACCCAGTACTTC. It yields the protein CASSLAANQETQYF.